This T cell receptor beta chain was identified in a study of identical twins. Study-wide points: Conclusions came from cross-sectional statistical analysis, not from following the same donors. Excess sharing by twins proved weaker in beta out-of-frame sequences. Whereas memory repertoires showed no such difference, abundant cord blood beta clonotypes carried fewer insertions.

MiXCR, run by TCRdb on the 5' RACE reads, gives a single entry per CDR3 protein. In the table there are 200,000 to 250,000 distinct CDR3 sequences, about 13% of which are singletons. The table lists this clonotype with a few counts. Its antigen is unidentified. The germline V gene encodes CDR1 DFQATT and CDR2 SNEGSKA (reference sequence). This CDR3 region has 17 residues. Trimming took off 0 bases at V and 5 bases at J, with 22 bases between the two ends. The sample was also reused in another study, on yellow fever vaccine responses in identical twins. This second study says: As reported, the vaccine T cell response of twins seemed partly convergent and partly personalized.

Sequencing was performed on memory (CD45RO+) T cells sorted from blood. This receptor was taken from a woman under 30 in good health. The chain is built from TRBV20-1 and TRBJ1-1; D ambiguous. In DNA form, the CDR3 reads TGCAGTGCTAGAGATCGAAGACGCACCGGTACGAGGACTGAAGCTTTCTTT. As protein: CSARDRRRTGTRTEAFF.